These T cell receptor beta chains were read from a single sample in a study of CD4+ T cells in melanoma. This table comes from immunoSEQ multiplex PCR, and its TCRdb copy is limited to in-frame clones, with some not included. The data hold approximately 19,000 clones, with around 80% observed a single time. These receptors came from a human donor with melanoma. The conserved cysteine and the conserved F or W are not part of the CDR3 here.

v_call,j_call,cdr3_aa
TRBV4-1,TRBJ2-7,ASSPAGPPYEQY
TRBV7-2,TRBJ1-2,ASSPQGLLRSNYGYT
TRBV27,TRBJ2-1,ASSLSGRITYNEQF
TRBV2,TRBJ2-7,ASSDEGANAPYEQY
TRBV5-4,TRBJ1-2,ASQSRDRTYYGYT
TRBV5-4,TRBJ2-3,ASSLEVPDTQY
TRBV4-1,TRBJ1-2,ASSPPGGWGLFRRTNYGYT
TRBV5-6,TRBJ2-6,ASSWGWGASSGANVLT
TRBV7-9,TRBJ1-2,ASSLGGQGGNYGYT
TRBV5-1,TRBJ1-3,ASAKGSGNTIY
TRBV18,TRBJ2-7,ASSPVTYEQY
TRBV29-1,TRBJ2-3,SVIHRASTDTQY
TRBV5-1,TRBJ1-4,ASSSGGAAEKLF
TRBV27,TRBJ1-6,ASSLLGSPLH
TRBV7-3,TRBJ1-1,ASSTGQGQNTEAF
TRBV10-3,TRBJ1-2,AITDGERGYGYT
TRBV6-1,TRBJ2-1,ASREVYNEQF
TRBV5-1,TRBJ2-1,ASSYLGSSSNEQF
TRBV15,TRBJ2-7,ATSKTGTGGHEQY
TRBV11-3,TRBJ2-1,ASSLVGGDYNEQF
TRBV6-5,TRBJ2-1,ASSSRGDFPYNEQF
TRBV28,TRBJ1-5,ASRRQSFYSNQPQH
TRBV5-6,TRBJ2-7,ASRLWGAYEQY
TRBV6-1,TRBJ2-3,ASSTRGRVRQY
TRBV5-1,TRBJ1-3,ASSLAGIGNTIY